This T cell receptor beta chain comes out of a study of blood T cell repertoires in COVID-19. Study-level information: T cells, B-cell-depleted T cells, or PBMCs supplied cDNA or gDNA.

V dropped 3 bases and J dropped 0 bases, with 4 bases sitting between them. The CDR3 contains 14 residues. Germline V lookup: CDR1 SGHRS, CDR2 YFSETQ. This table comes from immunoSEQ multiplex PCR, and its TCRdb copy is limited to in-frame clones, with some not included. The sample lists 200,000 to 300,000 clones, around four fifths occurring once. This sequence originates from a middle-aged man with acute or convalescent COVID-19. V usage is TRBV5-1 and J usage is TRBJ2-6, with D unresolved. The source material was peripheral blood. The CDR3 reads CASSSRSGANVLTF. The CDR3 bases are TGCGCCAGCAGCTCGCGCTCTGGGGCCAACGTCCTGACTTTC.